This TCR beta chain was recovered during a study of blood T cell repertoires in COVID-19. Study as a whole: There were acute and convalescent COVID-19 samples, and they came from the United States, Italy and Spain.

This CDR3 comprises 15 residues. V was trimmed by 0 bases and J by 0 bases, leaving 8 bases between them. Germline assignment: CDR1 SGHNT and CDR2 YENEEA. Clones were sequenced by immunoSEQ multiplex PCR, and TCRdb holds only the in-frame ones, with some missing. Among a few hundred thousand clones listed, 92% were seen once. Sequencing input: PBMCs or T cells enriched from blood (not recorded which). The J gene is TRBJ1-1, the V gene TRBV11-3; TRBD1 is a possible D gene (6 bases). The receptor was isolated from a woman aged 25 to 45 who had recovered from COVID-19. The CDR3 DNA follows: TGTGCCAGCAGCTTAGAAGGGACATTGAACACTGAAGCTTTCTTT. Protein: CASSLEGTLNTEAFF.